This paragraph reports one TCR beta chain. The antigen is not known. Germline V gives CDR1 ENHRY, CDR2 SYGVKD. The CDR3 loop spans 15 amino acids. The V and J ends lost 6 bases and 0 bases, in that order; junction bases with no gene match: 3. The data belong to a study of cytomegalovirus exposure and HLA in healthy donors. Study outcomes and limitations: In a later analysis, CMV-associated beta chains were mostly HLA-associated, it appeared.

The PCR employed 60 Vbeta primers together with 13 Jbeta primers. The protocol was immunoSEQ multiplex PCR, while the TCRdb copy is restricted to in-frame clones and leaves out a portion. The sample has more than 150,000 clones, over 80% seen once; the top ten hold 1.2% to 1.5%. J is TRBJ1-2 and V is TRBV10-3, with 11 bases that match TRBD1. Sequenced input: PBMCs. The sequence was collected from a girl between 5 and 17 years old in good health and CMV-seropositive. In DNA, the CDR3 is TGTGCCATCAGCGGACAGGGGGCTACTAACTATGGCTACACCTTC. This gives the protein CAISGQGATNYGYTF.